The T cell receptor beta chain described here comes from a study of PD-L1 blockade in urothelial cancer. Turning to the study itself: Men with urothelial cancer arising in the bladder made up most of the roughly 30 patients. When blood samples were assessed, the median T cell count was some 130,000.

V was clipped by 3 bases and J by 4 bases, with 9 bases between them. Germline V gives CDR1 MGHDK, CDR2 SYGVNS. There are 13 residues in the CDR3. The protocol was immunoSEQ multiplex PCR, while the TCRdb copy is restricted to in-frame clones and leaves out a portion. Altogether more than 45,000 clones are present, about 87% being singletons, with the ten largest covering 3.9%. The chain joins TRBV25-1 to TRBJ2-5; D gene uncertain. This material consisted of PBMCs, taken around atezolizumab (anti-PD-L1) treatment. This receptor was obtained from a man older than 75 with urothelial cancer. For the CDR3, the DNA is TGTGCCAGCAGTGAGTATTACGGAGAGACCCAGTACTTC. Translated, it gives CASSEYYGETQYF.